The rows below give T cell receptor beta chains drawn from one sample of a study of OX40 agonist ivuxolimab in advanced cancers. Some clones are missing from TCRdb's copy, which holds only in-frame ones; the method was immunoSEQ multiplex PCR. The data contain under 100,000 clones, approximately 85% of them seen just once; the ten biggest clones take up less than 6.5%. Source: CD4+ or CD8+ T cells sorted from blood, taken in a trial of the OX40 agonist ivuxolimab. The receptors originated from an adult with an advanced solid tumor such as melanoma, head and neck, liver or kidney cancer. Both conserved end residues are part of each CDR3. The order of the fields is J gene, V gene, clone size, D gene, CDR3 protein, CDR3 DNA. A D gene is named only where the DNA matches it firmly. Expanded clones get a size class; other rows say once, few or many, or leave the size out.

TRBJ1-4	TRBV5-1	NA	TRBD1	CASSRRDRGSLNEKLFF	TGCGCCAGCAGCCGCCGGGACAGGGGATCGCTTAATGAAAAACTGTTTTTT
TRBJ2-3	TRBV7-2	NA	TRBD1	CASSLLLQGRDTQYF	TGTGCCAGCAGCTTATTACTACAGGGGAGAGATACGCAGTATTTT
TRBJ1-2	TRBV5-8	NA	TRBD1	CASSLGTGWNYGYTF	TGTGCCAGCAGCCTGGGGACAGGGTGGAACTATGGCTACACCTTC
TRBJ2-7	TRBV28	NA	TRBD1	CASRKGARVYEQYF	TGTGCCAGCAGGAAGGGGGCGAGGGTCTACGAGCAGTACTTC
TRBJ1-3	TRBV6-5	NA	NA	CASSSGTPGNTIYF	TGTGCCAGCAGTTCGGGGACTCCTGGAAACACCATATATTTT
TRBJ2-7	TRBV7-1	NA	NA	CASSLVPHEQYF	TGTGCCAGCAGCTTGGTTCCCCACGAGCAGTACTTC
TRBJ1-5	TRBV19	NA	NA	CASSSGHRGPQHF	TGTGCCAGTAGTTCGGGGCACCGTGGGCCCCAGCATTTT
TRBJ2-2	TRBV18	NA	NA	CASSTGHSTNTGELFF	TGTGCCAGCTCAACGGGACATTCAACGAACACCGGGGAGCTGTTTTTT
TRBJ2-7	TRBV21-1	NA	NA	CASSPQASYEQYF	TGTGCCAGCAGCCCCCAGGCCTCCTACGAGCAGTACTTC
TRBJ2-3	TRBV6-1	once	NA	CASSGGQGTQYF	TGTGCCAGCAGTGGGGGGCAGGGTACGCAGTATTTT
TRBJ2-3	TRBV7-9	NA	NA	CASSPRENRDRYTQYF	TGTGCCAGCAGCCCACGAGAAAACCGGGACCGTTATACGCAGTATTTT
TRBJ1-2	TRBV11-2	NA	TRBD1	CASSLGPGTGVGIGYTF	TGTGCCAGCAGCTTAGGCCCCGGGACAGGGGTGGGTATTGGCTACACCTTC
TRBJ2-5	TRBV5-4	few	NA	CASSPRGFGETQYF	TGTGCCAGCAGTCCTAGGGGTTTTGGGGAGACCCAGTACTTC
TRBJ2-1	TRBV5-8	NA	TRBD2	CASSLAGLAPYNEQFF	TGTGCCAGCAGCTTGGCCGGACTAGCGCCCTACAATGAGCAGTTCTTC
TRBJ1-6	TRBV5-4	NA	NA	CASSPVDGNSPLHF	TGTGCCAGCAGCCCAGTGGACGGGAATTCACCCCTCCACTTT
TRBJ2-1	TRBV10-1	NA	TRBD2	CASSESIAGLNNEQFF	TGCGCCAGCAGTGAGTCGATAGCGGGCTTAAACAATGAGCAGTTCTTC
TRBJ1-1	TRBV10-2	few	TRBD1	CASSGRQGANSEAFF	TGCGCCAGCAGTGGTAGACAGGGGGCGAATTCTGAAGCTTTCTTT
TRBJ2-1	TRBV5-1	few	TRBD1	CASSRGDRNYNEQFF	TGCGCCAGCAGCAGGGGGGACAGGAACTACAATGAGCAGTTCTTC
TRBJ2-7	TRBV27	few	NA	CASSLLSSSYEQYF	TGTGCCAGCAGTCTCCTTTCGAGCTCCTACGAGCAGTACTTC
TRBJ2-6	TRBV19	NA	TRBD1	CASSMRTGISGANVLTF	TGTGCCAGTAGTATGCGGACAGGAATATCTGGGGCCAACGTCCTGACTTTC
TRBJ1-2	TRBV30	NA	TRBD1	CAWKRTGLNYGYTF	TGTGCCTGGAAACGGACAGGGCTAAACTATGGCTACACCTTC
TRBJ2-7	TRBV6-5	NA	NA	CASIAGARGFGEQYF	TGTGCCAGCATTGCCGGGGCCAGGGGATTCGGCGAGCAGTACTTC
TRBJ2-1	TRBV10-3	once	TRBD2	CASNSLGDSGGNEQFF	TGTGCCTCCAATTCCCTCGGTGATAGCGGGGGTAATGAGCAGTTCTTC
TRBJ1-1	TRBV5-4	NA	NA	CASSQESAGRTEAFF	TGCGCCAGCAGCCAAGAGTCGGCAGGGCGCACTGAAGCTTTCTTT
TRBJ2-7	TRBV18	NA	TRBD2	CASSPTSGRETYEQYF	TGTGCCAGCTCACCAACTAGCGGGAGGGAAACCTACGAGCAGTACTTC